This TCR beta chain stems from a study of T cell repertoires in cytomegalovirus infection. Study overall: Based on public TCR beta signatures, there were indications of CMV infection and of a matching HLA type.

This clonotype is a singleton in its sample. Its antigen is not identified. This CDR3 is 13 amino acids long. V was clipped by 5 bases and J by 1 base, with 7 bases between them. From the reads, TCRdb called clonotypes with MiXCR, one entry per CDR3 protein. The repertoire has about 340,000 distinct CDR3 sequences, almost 30% of them found once; the top ten carry 15% to 20%. The V call is TRBV12-3 or TRBV12-4, the J call TRBJ2-3, with D hard to call. This specimen was cultured PBMCs, taken from culture after CMV antigen stimulation. This sequence originates from a human donor in good health (CMV status not recorded). Some clones in this sample may be carry-over from other donors' samples. The CDR3 loop reads CASSVARTDTQYF. As DNA, the CDR3 is TGTGCCAGCAGTGTCGCACGCACAGATACGCAGTATTTT.